This entry lists 20 T cell receptor beta chains sequenced from one sample in a study of T-cell reconstitution after alpha-beta-depleted transplantation in children. Unique molecular identifiers tagged the TCRbeta library. Via MiXCR, TCRdb re-called the PCR reads, giving one row per CDR3 protein. The repertoire holds just over 350,000 distinct CDR3 sequences, with about an eighth as singletons. Sequences were derived from PBMCs, sampled from the stem cell graft. These receptors came from a human donor who donated a stem cell graft to a child with Fanconi anemia.

In its sample, this clonotype was seen many times. The chain combines TRBV20-1 with TRBJ1-1; TRBD1 might be the D (6 bases). Trimming pared 2 bases from V and 1 base from J, leaving 17 bases between. CDR3 length: 16 residues. Germline V lookup: CDR1 DFQATT, CDR2 SNEGSKA (reference sequence). This CDR3 is CSARRGFRGQNTEAFF. The CDR3 DNA reads TGCAGTGCTAGACGGGGATTCAGGGGCCAGAACACTGAAGCTTTCTTT.

This clonotype was counted only a few times. The chain couples TRBV12-3 or TRBV12-4 to TRBJ2-1; 8 nucleotides align to TRBD2. V dropped 6 bases and J dropped 0; count of bases not matched to a gene: 4. The CDR3 is made up of 15 amino acids. Written as DNA, the CDR3 is TGTGCCAGCAGGACCGGGACTAGCTCCTACAATGAGCAGTTCTTC. It is translated as CASRTGTSSYNEQFF.

V gene TRBV7-2 combines with J gene TRBJ1-1, with TRBD1 as a possible D gene (6 bases). The CDR3 runs to 14 residues. The V gene's germline CDR1 is SGHTA and CDR2 FQGNSA. The ends were cut back, 0 bases at V and 8 bases at J, with 13 bases in the middle. CDR3 loop: CASSLAGSQGEAFF. CDR3 bases: TGTGCCAGCAGCTTAGCTGGGTCCCAGGGGGAAGCTTTCTTT. The whole variable domain, remainder taken from reference TRBV7-2 and TRBJ1-1, is GAGVSQSPSNKVTEKGKDVELRCDPISGHTALYWYRQSLGQGLEFLIYFQGNSAPDKSGLPSDRFSAERTGGSVSTLTIQRTQQEDSAVYLCASSLAGSQGEAFFGQGTRLTVV.

This clonotype has just a few counts. The chain is built from TRBV11-2 and TRBJ2-7, with 7 bases aligning to TRBD2. The CDR3 consists of 17 residues. Germline values: CDR1 SGHAT, CDR2 FQNNGV. With 3 bases clipped from V and 3 bases from J, the junction kept 14 bases outside the gene matches. The CDR3 nucleotides are TGTGCCAGCAGCTTGGGTTCGGGAGGAGTTTTCCTCTACGAGCAGTACGTC. Amino acid sequence: CASSLGSGGVFLYEQYV.

This clonotype was seen once. CDR3 DNA: TGTGCCACCAGGAGCTCCTATAATTCACCCCTCCACTTT. This translates into CATRSSYNSPLHF. The rearrangement uses TRBV28 and TRBJ1-6; D remains ambiguous. V shed 10 bases and J shed 0 bases, with 7 bases lying between them. CDR3 size: 13 residues. CDR1 is MDHEN, CDR2 SYDVKM, per germline.

The count of this clonotype is one. The rearrangement links TRBV5-1 to TRBJ2-3; unclear D gene. The CDR3 length is 15 residues. V was trimmed by 1 base and J by 0 bases, leaving 9 bases between them. Germline lookup yields CDR1 SGHRS and CDR2 YFSETQ. DNA of the CDR3: TGCGCCAGCAGCTTGATCGCGTCTAGCACAGATACGCAGTATTTT. Its translation is CASSLIASSTDTQYF. Filled out from reference TRBV5-1 and TRBJ2-3, the complete variable domain reads KAGVTQTPRYLIKTRGQQVTLSCSPISGHRSVSWYQQTPGQGLQFLFEYFSETQRNKGNFPGRFSGRQFSNSRSEMNVSTLELGDSALYLCASSLIASSTDTQYFGPGTRLTVL.

This clonotype was observed many times. The chain has TRBV5-6 and TRBJ1-4, with D perhaps TRBD1 (5 bases). V gave up 3 bases and J gave up 4 bases, with 13 bases separating them. CDR1 SGHDT and CDR2 YYEEEE come from the germline V gene. The CDR3 sequence is 15 residues long. The CDR3 reads CASSSGRRFNEKLFF. CDR3 nucleotide sequence: TGTGCCAGCAGCTCGGGACGGCGTTTTAATGAAAAACTGTTTTTT.

This clonotype came up many times. This CDR3 reads CASSQGPGLAGGSYNEQFF. CDR3 bases: TGCGCCAGCAGCCAAGGACCGGGACTAGCGGGGGGCTCCTACAATGAGCAGTTCTTC. The gene calls are TRBV4-3 and TRBJ2-1; 15 bases align to TRBD2. CDR3 size: 19 residues. V was clipped by 1 base and J by 0 bases; unmatched bases: 4. Looked up from germline, CDR1 is LGHNA and CDR2 is YSLEER.

In this sample, this clonotype turned up once. No conserved phenylalanine or tryptophan ends this CDR3, so it is likely a read error. The chain carries TRBV14 and TRBJ2-6, with a possible D match to TRBD2 (5 bases). The V end was cut by 0 bases, the J end by 1 base, with 7 bases between. This CDR3 contains 16 residues. The germline CDR1 and CDR2 sequences are SGHDN and FVKESK. Here the CDR3 DNA reads TGTGCCAGCAGCCAAGATCGAGGGTCTGGGGCCAACGTCCTGACTTTG. It specifies CASSQDRGSGANVLTL.

This clonotype was seen more than once but under ten times. The gene calls are TRBV20-1 and TRBJ2-7; D is uncertain. The CDR3 is made up of 13 amino acids. Trimming took 3 bases from V and 0 from J, leaving 9 bases between them. Germline V CDR1 and CDR2: DFQATT, SNEGSKA (reference sequence). The CDR3 here is CSASKDGSYEQYF. CDR3 nucleotide sequence: TGCAGTGCTAGTAAAGACGGCTCCTACGAGCAGTACTTC.

A few counts support this clonotype. The chain combines TRBV27 with TRBJ1-1, with D unresolved. The V gene's germline CDR1 is MNHEY and CDR2 SMNVEV (reference sequence). V was trimmed by 6 bases and J by 3 bases, leaving 8 bases between them. The CDR3 has 12 amino acids. CDR3 sequence: CASRSWDTEAFF. For the CDR3, the DNA is TGTGCCAGCAGGTCATGGGACACTGAAGCTTTCTTT.

This clonotype was seen more than once but under ten times. This rearrangement joins TRBV4-3 to TRBJ1-2; unclear D gene. This CDR3 contains 16 residues. Germline loops: CDR1 LGHNA, CDR2 YSLEER. V lost 3 bases and J lost 4, with 18 bases in between. As DNA, the CDR3 is TGCGCCAGCAGCCACACGAGCGGGGAGTCAGCCTATGGCTACACCTTC. Translated, it gives CASSHTSGESAYGYTF.

The chain employs TRBV9 and TRBJ1-5; no clear D gene. Germline V gives CDR1 SGDLS, CDR2 YYNGEE. Trimming left V 0 bases short and J 7 bases short, with 11 bases between. The CDR3 loop spans 14 amino acids. Here the CDR3 reads CASSVGSAGQPQHF. The CDR3, as DNA: TGTGCCAGCAGCGTAGGGTCAGCGGGGCAGCCCCAGCATTTT.

V gene TRBV29-1 combines with J gene TRBJ2-1, with 11 bases matching TRBD1. CDR1 is SQVTM and CDR2 is ANQGSEA in the germline V gene. V dropped 2 bases and J dropped 0; count of bases not matched to a gene: 3. The CDR3 totals 16 residues. The CDR3 sequence is CSVEIGTGGSYNEQFF. DNA of the CDR3: TGCAGCGTTGAAATAGGGACAGGGGGCTCCTACAATGAGCAGTTCTTC.

The CDR3 DNA is TGCGCCAGCAGCTTGGCCGGGGAAACCGGGGAGCTGTTTTTT. Protein: CASSLAGETGELFF. This chain uses TRBV5-1 with TRBJ2-2; possible D gene TRBD2, 5 bases. This CDR3 is 14 amino acids long. Germline V lookup: CDR1 SGHRS, CDR2 YFSETQ. V lost 0 bases and J 5 bases, leaving 8 bases between the germline ends.

This clonotype was seen at least ten times. The rearrangement links TRBV2 to TRBJ2-1, with 9 positions matching TRBD2. The CDR3 spans 16 residues. With V trimmed by 3 bases and J by 7 bases, 10 bases remained unmatched. CDR1 SNHLY and CDR2 FYNNEI come from the germline V gene. CDR3 protein: CASSDFSGGIGNEQFF. CDR3 DNA sequence: TGTGCCAGCAGTGACTTTAGCGGGGGTATCGGGAATGAGCAGTTCTTC.

This clonotype was counted only a few times. The chain employs TRBV5-1 and TRBJ2-3, with 7 bases fitting TRBD2. This CDR3 comprises 14 residues. V lost 5 bases and J lost 5; bases outside the gene matches: 8. Germline V gene lookup returns CDR1 SGHRS and CDR2 YFSETQ. The chain's CDR3 is CASRPPSGGDTQYF. Here the CDR3 DNA reads TGCGCCAGCAGACCACCCTCGGGAGGAGATACGCAGTATTTT.

This chain joins TRBV7-9 and TRBJ2-5; TRBD2 might be the D (5 bases). Trimming left V 1 base short and J 5 bases short, with 8 bases between. The germline gives CDR1 SEHNR, CDR2 FQNEAQ (reference sequence). This CDR3 has 13 amino acids. The CDR3 coding sequence is TGTGCCAGCAGCTTAGAACGGAGGGAGACCCAGTACTTC. Translating it yields CASSLERRETQYF.

This clonotype has just a few counts. The chain joins TRBV29-1 to TRBJ1-1; no clear D. CDR3 length: 13 residues. V was pared by 1 base and J by 0 bases, with 6 bases between. CDR1 and CDR2 from the germline V gene are SQVTM and ANQGSEA. CDR3: CSVEGGMNTEAFF. The CDR3 region has the DNA TGCAGCGTTGAAGGGGGAATGAACACTGAAGCTTTCTTT.

In DNA form, the CDR3 reads TGTGCCGTCGGACTAGCGCCAGATACGCAGTATTTT. Its translation is CAVGLAPDTQYF. The chain has TRBV7-2 and TRBJ2-3, with 9 nucleotides matching TRBD2. The CDR3 is 12 residues long. The germline V gene has CDR1 SGHTA and CDR2 FQGNSA. The trim removed 11 bases at V and 4 bases at J, leaving 4 bases unmatched.